The rows below give T cell receptor beta chains drawn from one sample of a study of Graves' ophthalmopathy and Graves' hyperthyroidism. TCRdb used MiXCR to reprocess the multiplex PCR reads, holding one entry per CDR3 protein. The profile shows roughly 500,000 distinct CDR3 sequences, 13% to 15% of them singletons. The sample taken for sequencing was blood. All receptors come from a woman aged 25 to 45 with Graves' ophthalmopathy. The CDR3 runs from the conserved cysteine through the conserved F or W. D genes are given only for firm matches. Where a row states a size, it is once, few, many or the class of an expanded clone; other rows omit it.

size: -
J: TRBJ1-3
D: -
V: TRBV18
DNA: TGTGCCAGCTCGCTGACAATCGGAAACACCATATATTTT
CDR3: CASSLTIGNTIYF

size: many
J: TRBJ2-5
D: TRBD1
V: TRBV27
DNA: TGTGCCAGCAGTGGTGGACAGGGGGCGCGGGAGACCCAGTACTTC
CDR3: CASSGGQGARETQYF

size: many
J: TRBJ2-7
D: -
V: TRBV24-1
DNA: TGTGCCACCAAGGACGGCTCGCGGCACGAGCAGTACTTC
CDR3: CATKDGSRHEQYF

size: many
J: TRBJ2-2
D: TRBD1
V: TRBV13
DNA: TGTGCCAGCAAAAAGGGGGCAGGGACCGGGGAGCTGTTTTTT
CDR3: CASKKGAGTGELFF

size: many
J: TRBJ2-7
D: TRBD1
V: TRBV28
DNA: TGTGCCAGCAGTGGAGACCGACAGGGCTCCCACGAGCAGTACTTC
CDR3: CASSGDRQGSHEQYF

size: many
J: TRBJ1-2
D: TRBD1
V: TRBV7-9
DNA: TGTGCCAGCAGCGCTACAGGGGGCGGGGGCTACACCTTC
CDR3: CASSATGGGGYTF

size: many
J: TRBJ2-7
D: TRBD2
V: TRBV6-5
DNA: TGTGCCAGCAGTTACGCGGGGGAGCGGACCTACGAGCAGTACTTC
CDR3: CASSYAGERTYEQYF

size: few
J: TRBJ2-5
D: -
V: TRBV11-2
DNA: TGTGCCAGCAGCTTAGCCCGAACTTGGTACCAAGAGACCCAGTACTTC
CDR3: CASSLARTWYQETQYF

size: many
J: TRBJ2-5
D: -
V: TRBV6-1
DNA: TGTGCCAGCAGTGAAACCCGCACACCGCGGGAGACCCAGTACTTC
CDR3: CASSETRTPRETQYF

size: -
J: TRBJ2-5
D: TRBD2
V: TRBV6-1
DNA: TGTGCCAGCAGTGAACGAGGGACTAGCGGGACAGAGACCCAGTACTTC
CDR3: CASSERGTSGTETQYF